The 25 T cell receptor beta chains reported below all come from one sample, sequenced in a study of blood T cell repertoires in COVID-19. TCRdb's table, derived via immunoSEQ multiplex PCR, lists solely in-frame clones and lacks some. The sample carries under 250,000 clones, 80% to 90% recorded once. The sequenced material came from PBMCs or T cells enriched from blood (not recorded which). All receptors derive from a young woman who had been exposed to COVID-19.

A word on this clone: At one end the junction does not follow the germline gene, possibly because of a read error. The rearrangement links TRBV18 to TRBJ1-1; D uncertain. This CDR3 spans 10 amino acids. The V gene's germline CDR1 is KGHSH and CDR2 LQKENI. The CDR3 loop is CASNGESMIF. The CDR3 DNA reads TGTGCCAGCAACGGGGAGTCGATGATCTTT.

CDR3 in amino acids: CASTAGPGKTQYF. CDR3 in DNA: TGTGCCAGCACCGCAGGCCCCGGGAAGACCCAGTACTTC. This chain links TRBV9 with TRBJ2-5; maybe TRBD2 (5 bases). In germline, CDR1 is SGDLS, CDR2 YYNGEE. Between the trimmed V and J ends, which lost 6 bases and 6 bases, there was a span of 15 bases. The CDR3 consists of 13 residues.

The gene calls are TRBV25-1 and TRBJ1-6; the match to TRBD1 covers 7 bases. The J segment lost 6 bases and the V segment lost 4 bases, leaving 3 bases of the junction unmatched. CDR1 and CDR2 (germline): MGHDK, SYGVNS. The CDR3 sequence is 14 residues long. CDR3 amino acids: CASSGGTANSPLHF. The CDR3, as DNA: TGTGCCAGCAGTGGAGGGACAGCTAATTCACCCCTCCACTTT. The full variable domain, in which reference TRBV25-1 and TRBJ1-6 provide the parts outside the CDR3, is EADIYQTPRYLVIGTGKKITLECSQTMGHDKMYWYQQDPGMELHLIHYSYGVNSTEKGDLSSESTVSRIRTEHFPLTLESARPSHTSQYLCASSGGTANSPLHFGNGTRLTVT.

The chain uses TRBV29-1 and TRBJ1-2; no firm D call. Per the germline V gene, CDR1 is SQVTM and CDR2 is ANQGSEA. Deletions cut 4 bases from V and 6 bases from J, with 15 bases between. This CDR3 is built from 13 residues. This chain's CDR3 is CSVAYSSTNGYTF. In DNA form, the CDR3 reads TGCAGCGTTGCGTACAGCTCCACGAATGGCTACACCTTC.

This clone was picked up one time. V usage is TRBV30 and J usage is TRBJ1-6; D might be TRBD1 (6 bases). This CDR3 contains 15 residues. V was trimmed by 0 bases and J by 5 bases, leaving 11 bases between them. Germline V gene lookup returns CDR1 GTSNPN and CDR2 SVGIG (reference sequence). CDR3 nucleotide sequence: TGTGCCTGGAGTGTGGGGCCAGGGGATAATTCACCCCTCCACTTT. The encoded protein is CAWSVGPGDNSPLHF.

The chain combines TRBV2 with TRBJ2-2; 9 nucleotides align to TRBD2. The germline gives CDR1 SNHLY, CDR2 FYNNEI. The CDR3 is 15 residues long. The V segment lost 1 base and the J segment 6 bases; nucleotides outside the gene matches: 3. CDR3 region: CASSEEGTSSGELFF. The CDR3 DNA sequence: TGTGCCAGCAGTGAAGAAGGGACTAGCTCCGGGGAGCTGTTTTTT.

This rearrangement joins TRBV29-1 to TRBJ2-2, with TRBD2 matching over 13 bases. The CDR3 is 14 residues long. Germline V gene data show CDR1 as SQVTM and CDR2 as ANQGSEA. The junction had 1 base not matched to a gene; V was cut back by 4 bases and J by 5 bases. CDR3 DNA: TGCAGCGTTGGACTAGCGGGAGGAACCGGGGAGCTGTTTTTT. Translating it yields CSVGLAGGTGELFF.

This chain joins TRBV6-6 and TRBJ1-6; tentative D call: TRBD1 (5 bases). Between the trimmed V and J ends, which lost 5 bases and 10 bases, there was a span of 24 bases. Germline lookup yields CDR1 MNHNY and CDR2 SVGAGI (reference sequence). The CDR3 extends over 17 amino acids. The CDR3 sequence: CASSLTGGAVVRSPLHF. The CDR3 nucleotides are TGTGCCAGCAGTCTAACAGGAGGGGCAGTTGTTAGGTCACCCCTCCACTTT.

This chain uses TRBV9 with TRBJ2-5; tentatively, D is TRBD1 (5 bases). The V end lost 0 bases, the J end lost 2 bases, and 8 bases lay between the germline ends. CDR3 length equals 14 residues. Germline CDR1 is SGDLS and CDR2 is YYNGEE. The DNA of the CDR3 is TGTGCCAGCAGCGTAGCTAGGGGTCAAGAGACCCAGTACTTC. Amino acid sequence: CASSVARGQETQYF.

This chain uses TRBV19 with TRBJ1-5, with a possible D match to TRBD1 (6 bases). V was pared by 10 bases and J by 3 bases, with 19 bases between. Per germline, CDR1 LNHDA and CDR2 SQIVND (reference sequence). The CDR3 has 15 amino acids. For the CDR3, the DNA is TGTGCCATTTCCCAGGGACCGGGACACAATCAGCCCCAGCATTTT. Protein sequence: CAISQGPGHNQPQHF.

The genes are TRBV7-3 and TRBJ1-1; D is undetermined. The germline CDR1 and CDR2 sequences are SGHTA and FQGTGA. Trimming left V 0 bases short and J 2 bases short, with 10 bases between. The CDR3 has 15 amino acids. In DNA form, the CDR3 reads TGTGCCAGCAGCTTAACGGGCAGGTCCAACACTGAAGCTTTCTTT. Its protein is CASSLTGRSNTEAFF.

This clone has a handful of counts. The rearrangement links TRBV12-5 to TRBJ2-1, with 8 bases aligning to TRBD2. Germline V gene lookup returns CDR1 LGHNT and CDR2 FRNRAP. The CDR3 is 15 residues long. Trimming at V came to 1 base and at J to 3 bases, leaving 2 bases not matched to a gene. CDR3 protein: CASGLALADYNEQFF. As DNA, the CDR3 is TGTGCTAGTGGTTTGGCACTAGCGGACTACAATGAGCAGTTCTTC.

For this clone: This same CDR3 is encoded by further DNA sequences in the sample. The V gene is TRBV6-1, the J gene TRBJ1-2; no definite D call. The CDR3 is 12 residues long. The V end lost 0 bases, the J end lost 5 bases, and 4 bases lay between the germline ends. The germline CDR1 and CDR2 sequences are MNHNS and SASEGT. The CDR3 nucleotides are TGTGCCAGCAGTGAAGCTCGTTATGGCTACACCTTC. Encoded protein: CASSEARYGYTF.

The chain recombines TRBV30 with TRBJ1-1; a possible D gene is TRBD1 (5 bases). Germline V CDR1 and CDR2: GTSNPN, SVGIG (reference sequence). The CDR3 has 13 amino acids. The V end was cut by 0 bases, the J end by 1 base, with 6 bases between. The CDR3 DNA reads TGTGCCTGGAGTGTTGGACAGAACACTGAAGCTTTCTTT. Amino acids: CAWSVGQNTEAFF.

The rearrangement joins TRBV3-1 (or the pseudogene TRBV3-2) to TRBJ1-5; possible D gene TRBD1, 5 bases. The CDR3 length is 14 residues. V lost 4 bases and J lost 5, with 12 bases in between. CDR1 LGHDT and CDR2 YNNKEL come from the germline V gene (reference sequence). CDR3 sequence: CASSPQGGHQPQHF. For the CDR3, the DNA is TGTGCCAGCAGCCCGCAGGGAGGTCATCAGCCCCAGCATTTT.

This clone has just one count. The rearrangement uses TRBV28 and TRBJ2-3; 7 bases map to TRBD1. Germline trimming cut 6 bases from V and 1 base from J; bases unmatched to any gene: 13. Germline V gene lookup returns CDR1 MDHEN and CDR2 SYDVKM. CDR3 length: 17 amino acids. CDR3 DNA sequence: TGTGCCAGCAGGCCTCTTACAGGGGCCGGGGGCACAGATACGCAGTATTTT. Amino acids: CASRPLTGAGGTDTQYF.

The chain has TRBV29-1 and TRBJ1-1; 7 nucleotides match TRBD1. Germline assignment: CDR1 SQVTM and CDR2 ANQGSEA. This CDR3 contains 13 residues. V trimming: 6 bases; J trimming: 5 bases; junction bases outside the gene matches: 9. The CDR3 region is CSVVDRVGTEAFF. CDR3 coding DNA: TGCAGCGTCGTCGACAGGGTCGGGACTGAAGCTTTCTTT.

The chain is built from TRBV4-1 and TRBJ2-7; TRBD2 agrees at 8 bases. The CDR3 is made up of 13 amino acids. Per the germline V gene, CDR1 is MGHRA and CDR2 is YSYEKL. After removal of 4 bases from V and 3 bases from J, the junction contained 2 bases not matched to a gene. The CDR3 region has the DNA TGCGCCAGCAGCCCGGGGGGGGACTACGAGCAGTACTTC. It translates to CASSPGGDYEQYF.

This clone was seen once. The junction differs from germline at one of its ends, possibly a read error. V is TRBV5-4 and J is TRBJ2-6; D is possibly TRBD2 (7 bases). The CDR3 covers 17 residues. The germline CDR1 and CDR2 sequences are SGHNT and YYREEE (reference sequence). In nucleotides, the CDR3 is TGTGCCAGCACCTTGGGGGGGACAAGCTCTGGGGCCAACGTCCTGACTTTC. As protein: CASTLGGTSSGANVLTF. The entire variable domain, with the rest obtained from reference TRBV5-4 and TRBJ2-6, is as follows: ETGVTQSPTHLIKTRGQQVTLRCSSQSGHNTVSWYQQALGQGPQFIFQYYREEENGRGNFPPRFSGLQFPNYSSELNVNALELDDSALYLCASTLGGTSSGANVLTFGAGSRLTVL.

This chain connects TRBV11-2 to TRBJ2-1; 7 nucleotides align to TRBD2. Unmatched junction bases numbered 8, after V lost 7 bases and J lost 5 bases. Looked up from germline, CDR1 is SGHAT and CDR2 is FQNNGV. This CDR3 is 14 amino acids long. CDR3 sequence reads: CASTLVGGNNEQFF. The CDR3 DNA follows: TGTGCCAGCACCCTCGTCGGGGGGAACAATGAGCAGTTCTTC.

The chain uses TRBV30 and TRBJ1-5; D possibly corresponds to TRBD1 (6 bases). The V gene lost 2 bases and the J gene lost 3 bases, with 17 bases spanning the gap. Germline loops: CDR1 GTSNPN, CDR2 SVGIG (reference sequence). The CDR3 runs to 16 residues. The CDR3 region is CAWSLNGQIFNQPQHF. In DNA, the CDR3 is TGTGCCTGGAGTCTCAACGGACAGATTTTCAATCAGCCCCAGCATTTT.

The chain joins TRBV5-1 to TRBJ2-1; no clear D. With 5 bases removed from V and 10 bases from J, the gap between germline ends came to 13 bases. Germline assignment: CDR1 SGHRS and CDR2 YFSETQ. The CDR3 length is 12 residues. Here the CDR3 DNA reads TGCGCCAGCAGTAAGGCTTCAGCGGAGCAGTTCTTC. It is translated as CASSKASAEQFF.

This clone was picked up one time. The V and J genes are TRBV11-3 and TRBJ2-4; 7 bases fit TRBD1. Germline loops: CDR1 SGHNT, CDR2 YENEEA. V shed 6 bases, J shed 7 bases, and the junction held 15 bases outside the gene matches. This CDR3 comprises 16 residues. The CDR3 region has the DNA TGTGCCAGCAGACTCATGACAGGGAATTGGTCGAACATTCAGTACTTC. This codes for CASRLMTGNWSNIQYF.

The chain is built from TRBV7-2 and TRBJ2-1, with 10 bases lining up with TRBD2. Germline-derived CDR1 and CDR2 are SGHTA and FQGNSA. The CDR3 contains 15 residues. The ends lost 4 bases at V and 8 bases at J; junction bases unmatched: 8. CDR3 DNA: TGTGCCAGCAGCTCCTCTAGCGGGAGAGTCCATGAGCAGTTCTTC. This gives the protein CASSSSSGRVHEQFF. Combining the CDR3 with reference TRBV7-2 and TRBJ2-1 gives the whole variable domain GAGVSQSPSNKVTEKGKDVELRCDPISGHTALYWYRQSLGQGLEFLIYFQGNSAPDKSGLPSDRFSAERTGGSVSTLTIQRTQQEDSAVYLCASSSSSGRVHEQFFGPGTRLTVL.

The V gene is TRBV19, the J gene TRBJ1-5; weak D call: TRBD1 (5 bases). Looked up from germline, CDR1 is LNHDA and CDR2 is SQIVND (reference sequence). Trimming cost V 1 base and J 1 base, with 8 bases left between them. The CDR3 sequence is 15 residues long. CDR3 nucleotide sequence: TGTGCCAGTAGTATAGGACAGTCAAGCAATCAGCCCCAGCATTTT. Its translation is CASSIGQSSNQPQHF. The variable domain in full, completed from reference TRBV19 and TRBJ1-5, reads DGGITQSPKYLFRKEGQNVTLSCEQNLNHDAMYWYRQDPGQGLRLIYYSQIVNDFQKGDIAEGYSVSREKKESFPLTVTSAQKNPTAFYLCASSIGQSSNQPQHFGDGTRLSIL.